These 5 T cell receptor beta chains share one sample of origin, sequenced in a study of CD8 T cells in Susac syndrome. Random hexamers were used to reverse transcribe about 0.5 to 1 ug of RNA. TCRdb passed the immunoSEQ multiplex PCR reads through MiXCR, listing each CDR3 protein once. The sample yields 250,000 to 300,000 distinct CDR3 sequences, around 89% seen once. Sequencing was done on a sample of CD8+ T cells from PBMCs. The receptors derive from a human donor with multiple sclerosis.

The chain carries TRBV15 and TRBJ1-1, with 7 nucleotides matching TRBD1. Germline V CDR1 and CDR2: LNHNV, YYDKDF (reference sequence). The CDR3 totals 15 residues. V lost 5 bases, J lost 7 bases, and 13 bases stayed unmatched. CDR3 sequence reads: CATSASLQGRYEAFF. For the CDR3, the DNA is TGTGCCACCAGCGCCTCCTTACAGGGGAGATATGAAGCTTTCTTT.

On this clonotype: At one boundary the junction diverges from the germline segment, which might be a read error. V is TRBV7-9 and J is TRBJ1-2; 7 nucleotides match TRBD1. Germline V gene data show CDR1 as SEHNR and CDR2 as FQNEAQ (reference sequence). The CDR3 has 15 amino acids. In DNA, the CDR3 is TGTGCCAGCAGCCATACGACAGGGTTCAACTCTGGCTACACCTTC. It translates to CASSHTTGFNSGYTF.

Of note for this clonotype: Relative to the germline gene, one junction end is altered; a read error may explain this. The chain has TRBV4-3 and TRBJ2-5; no definite D call. The CDR3 spans 13 residues. Germline assignment: CDR1 LGHNA and CDR2 YSLEER. CDR3 sequence reads: CASSQDRSEIQYF. CDR3 DNA: TGCGCCAGCAGCCAAGATCGGTCGGAGATCCAGTACTTC.

The chain carries TRBV11-2 and TRBJ2-7; 8 bases agree with TRBD2. This CDR3 comprises 15 residues. The V gene's germline CDR1 is SGHAT and CDR2 FQNNGV. V was clipped by 4 bases and J by 4 bases; unmatched bases: 9. The CDR3 nucleotides read TGTGCCAGCAGCTCCCCGGGCGGGGGGCAGTACGAGCAGTACTTC. This gives the protein CASSSPGGGQYEQYF.

The count of this clonotype is one. This rearrangement joins TRBV12-3 or TRBV12-4 to TRBJ2-3; TRBD1 might be the D (5 bases). The CDR3 extends over 13 amino acids. V lost 7 bases and J 4 bases, leaving 12 bases between the germline ends. This chain's CDR3 is CASTHPRADTQYF. CDR3 coding DNA: TGTGCCAGCACCCATCCCAGGGCAGATACGCAGTATTTT.